The clone carrying this T cell receptor (beta chain) was seen once. The antigen remains undetermined. The data originate from a study of OX40 agonist ivuxolimab in advanced cancers. Study-level points and caveats: By week 6 at 0.1 to 3.0 mg/kg, blood CD4+ and CD8+ T cells had expanded clonally.

Assay: immunoSEQ multiplex PCR; the TCRdb copy retains only in-frame clones and omits some. The profile shows under 20,000 clones, 86% of them singletons. Per germline, CDR1 SEHNR and CDR2 FQNEAQ (reference sequence). The CDR3 loop spans 14 amino acids. Trimming took 6 bases from V and 1 from J, leaving 12 bases between them. The sequencing used CD4+ or CD8+ T cells sorted from blood, collected in a trial of the OX40 agonist ivuxolimab. V is TRBV7-9 and J is TRBJ2-5; a weak D match, TRBD2 (6 bases). This TCR was recovered from an adult with an advanced solid tumor such as melanoma, head and neck, liver or kidney cancer. CDR3 sequence: CASRDGGIQETQYF. CDR3 DNA sequence: TGTGCCAGCAGGGATGGGGGGATCCAAGAGACCCAGTACTTC.